The TCR beta chain under discussion was sequenced for a study of CD8+ T cells in alopecia areata. General study findings and limits: Having just one nonresponder leaves the connection between baseline CD8+ expansion and response unresolved. Alopecia totalis/universalis scalp especially showed more expanded CD8+ clones than normal scalp.

For this clone: Antigen unknown.

Sequencing used cDNA as its template, made by extracting RNA and reverse transcribing it. The assay was immunoSEQ multiplex PCR, and TCRdb's table has in-frame clones only and misses some. The table includes more than 90,000 clones, around 53% detected once. The CDR3 length is 15 residues. V dropped 0 bases and J dropped 3 bases, with 14 bases sitting between them. CDR1 is GTSNPN and CDR2 is SVGIG in the germline V gene (reference sequence). Treatment in this sample: oral pan-JAK inhibitor, 5-10 mg twice daily. Researchers took lesional scalp punch biopsies and peripheral blood from people who were alopecia areata patients. Starting from PBMCs, sorting isolated CD4+ and CD8+ T cells.

The sample in question was CD8+ T cells sorted from blood, obtained at week 24, from a patient treated with tofacitinib. V is TRBV30 and J is TRBJ1-1; the D gene is possibly TRBD1 (6 bases). The sequence derives from a human donor with alopecia areata. The CDR3 DNA is TGTGCCTGGAGTGTACTGGGGGCGGGAGACACTGAAGCTTTCTTT. Translation: CAWSVLGAGDTEAFF.